What follows are 29 T cell receptor beta chains derived from one specimen sequenced in a study of control samples from healthy donors and cancer patients. The data were produced by immunoSEQ multiplex PCR, yet TCRdb's version contains in-frame clones alone and is incomplete. The repertoire holds over 100,000 clones, with around nine tenths as singletons. The sequencing input was blood. These receptors all stem from a man between 45 and 60 years old in good health.

The chain links TRBV5-1 to TRBJ2-2; D unclear. V lost 0 bases and J 8 bases, leaving 8 bases between the germline ends. This CDR3 is 13 amino acids long. The germline gives CDR1 SGHRS, CDR2 YFSETQ. The CDR3 loop reads CASSLATAGELFF. The CDR3 DNA reads TGCGCCAGCAGCTTGGCTACGGCGGGGGAGCTGTTTTTT.

The chain has TRBV6-5 and TRBJ1-5, with 8 positions matching TRBD1. CDR1 and CDR2 (germline): MNHEY, SVGAGI. Trimming took 5 bases from V and 11 from J; bases not matched to a gene: 14. The CDR3 consists of 15 residues. CDR3 sequence reads: CASSRTGRAPFAQHF. CDR3 DNA: TGTGCCAGCAGTCGGACAGGGAGAGCCCCGTTCGCCCAGCATTTT.

The rearrangement uses TRBV6-5 and TRBJ1-1; 8 bases match TRBD1. The germline V gene has CDR1 MNHEY and CDR2 SVGAGI. This CDR3 contains 12 residues. J was trimmed by 7 bases and V by 7 bases; bases with no gene match: 5. The CDR3 spells CASKGQGYEAFF. DNA of the CDR3: TGTGCCAGCAAAGGACAGGGTTATGAAGCTTTCTTT.

The V gene is TRBV5-1, the J gene TRBJ1-4; 8 bases line up with TRBD1. The ends lost 0 bases at V and 7 bases at J; junction bases unmatched: 5. From germline, CDR1 is SGHRS and CDR2 YFSETQ. This CDR3 spans 15 amino acids. In nucleotides, the CDR3 is TGCGCCAGCAGCTTGGGAGCAGGGGGCGTTGAAAAACTGTTTTTT. This gives the protein CASSLGAGGVEKLFF.

This chain uses TRBV18 with TRBJ2-5, with 11 bases lining up with TRBD1. The germline V gene has CDR1 KGHSH and CDR2 LQKENI. V gave up 6 bases and J gave up 2 bases; unmatched junction bases: 2. The CDR3 has 14 amino acids. The CDR3 region has the DNA TGTGCCAGCTCGCGGGACAGGGGGCAAGAGACCCAGTACTTC. Its translation is CASSRDRGQETQYF.

V is TRBV18 and J is TRBJ2-5; no firm D call. CDR3 length: 12 amino acids. Germline V gives CDR1 KGHSH, CDR2 LQKENI. Between the trimmed V and J ends, which lost 6 bases and 1 base, there was a span of 6 bases. The chain's CDR3 is CASSRPQETQYF. CDR3 in DNA: TGTGCCAGCTCGAGACCCCAAGAGACCCAGTACTTC.

This chain uses TRBV4-1 with TRBJ2-1; 13 bases agree with TRBD2. Germline CDR1 reads MGHRA; CDR2 reads YSYEKL. The V gene end was trimmed by 0 bases and the J gene end by 8 bases; junction bases not matched to a gene: 7. The CDR3 consists of 17 residues. CDR3 sequence (DNA): TGCGCCAGCAGCCAAGATCGGTTGACTAGCGGGGGGTATGAGCAGTTCTTC. This gives the protein CASSQDRLTSGGYEQFF.

This chain joins TRBV29-1 and TRBJ2-7, with 7 bases matching TRBD1. Germline V gives CDR1 SQVTM, CDR2 ANQGSEA. The J segment lost 3 bases and the V segment lost 6 bases, leaving 2 bases of the junction unmatched. The CDR3 has 11 residues. The CDR3 sequence is CSVGQVYEQYF. The CDR3 region has the DNA TGCAGCGTCGGACAGGTCTACGAGCAGTACTTC.

V gene TRBV4-1 combines with J gene TRBJ1-4; 7 nucleotides agree with TRBD1. The CDR3 extends over 18 amino acids. V lost 5 bases to trimming and J lost 5 bases; unmatched junction nucleotides: 17. Per germline, CDR1 MGHRA and CDR2 YSYEKL. CDR3 bases: TGCGCCAGCAGCGACCCCAGGGGGGGAACAAGGGCGAATGAAAAACTGTTTTTT. It codes for CASSDPRGGTRANEKLFF.

This clone appeared a few times. The gene calls are TRBV7-8 and TRBJ1-2; no reliable D call. The V end was cut by 1 base, the J end by 0 bases, with 3 bases between. The CDR3 loop spans 13 amino acids. Germline loops: CDR1 SGHVS, CDR2 FQNEAQ. The CDR3, as DNA: TGTGCCAGCAGCTTAGGCCCTAACTATGGCTACACCTTC. Translation gives CASSLGPNYGYTF.

In the case of this clone: Additional DNA sequences in this sample encode the identical CDR3. This chain uses TRBV11-2 with TRBJ2-7, with TRBD2 matching over 9 bases. CDR3 length equals 14 residues. Trimming at V came to 1 base and at J to 4 bases, leaving 2 bases not matched to a gene. Per germline, CDR1 SGHAT and CDR2 FQNNGV. In DNA, the CDR3 is TGTGCCAGCAGCTTAGGCGGGGGGGCTTACGAGCAGTACTTC. It encodes CASSLGGGAYEQYF. The entire variable domain, with the rest obtained from reference TRBV11-2 and TRBJ2-7, is as follows: EAGVAQSPRYKIIEKRQSVAFWCNPISGHATLYWYQQILGQGPKLLIQFQNNGVVDDSQLPKDRFSAERLKGVDSTLKIQPAKLEDSAVYLCASSLGGGAYEQYFGPGTRLTVT.

V usage is TRBV4-1 and J usage is TRBJ2-2, with TRBD2 matching 10 bases. Germline V CDR1 and CDR2: MGHRA, YSYEKL. J was trimmed by 1 base and V by 6 bases; bases with no gene match: 2. The CDR3 loop spans 15 amino acids. The DNA of the CDR3 is TGCGCCAGCAGAGCTAGCGGGGGGAACACCGGGGAGCTGTTTTTT. As protein: CASRASGGNTGELFF.

This clone was observed a single time. The chain uses TRBV12-1 and TRBJ2-7; no check of the table's D call, TRBD1, against the DNA was made. TRBV12-1 is listed as a pseudogene. This CDR3 region has 18 residues. For the CDR3, the DNA is TGTGCCAGCAGCTTCTTAGGGGCGACCAACTATTCATCCTACGAGCAGTACTTC. It translates to CASSFLGATNYSSYEQYF.

V usage is TRBV27 and J usage is TRBJ1-1; no clear D gene. This CDR3 contains 13 residues. The germline V and J ends were trimmed by 2 bases and 3 bases, with 7 bases remaining between them. Germline V gene data show CDR1 as MNHEY and CDR2 as SMNVEV (reference sequence). The CDR3 reads CASSLRQDTEAFF. DNA of the CDR3: TGTGCCAGCAGTTTAAGGCAAGACACTGAAGCTTTCTTT.

In its sample, this clone was seen a few times. The V and J genes are TRBV11-2 and TRBJ2-5, with 9 bases aligning to TRBD1. After removal of 0 bases from V and 5 bases from J, the junction contained 7 bases not matched to a gene. CDR3 length equals 16 residues. Germline V gene data show CDR1 as SGHAT and CDR2 as FQNNGV. This chain's CDR3 is CASSLETTGGFETQYF. CDR3 DNA sequence: TGTGCCAGCAGCTTAGAGACGACAGGGGGATTTGAGACCCAGTACTTC.

This CDR3 is CASRHRVENTEAFF. The CDR3 DNA follows: TGTGCCAGCAGACACAGGGTAGAGAACACTGAAGCTTTCTTT. The gene calls are TRBV6-6 and TRBJ1-1, with D perhaps matching TRBD1 (6 bases). From germline, CDR1 is MNHNY and CDR2 SVGAGI (reference sequence). CDR3 length equals 14 residues. The V end lost 6 bases, the J end lost 1 base, and 12 bases lay between the germline ends.

CDR3 in DNA: TGTGCCAGCCAAACATCCCGGGACAGTATTCAGACCCAGTACTTC. Translating gives CASQTSRDSIQTQYF. The chain combines TRBV27 with TRBJ2-5; 7 nucleotides align to TRBD1. The germline V gene encodes CDR1 MNHEY and CDR2 SMNVEV (reference sequence). The junction had 15 bases not matched to a gene; V was cut back by 8 bases and J by 6 bases. This CDR3 spans 15 amino acids.

The V and J genes are TRBV11-2 and TRBJ1-2; D gene unclear. CDR1 SGHAT and CDR2 FQNNGV come from the germline V gene. The V end was cut by 5 bases, the J end by 1 base, with 20 bases between. This CDR3 has 17 residues. CDR3 in amino acids: CASSPIARAPNNYGYTF. The CDR3 DNA follows: TGTGCCAGCAGCCCCATCGCGAGGGCACCAAATAACTATGGCTACACCTTC.

V is TRBV11-2 and J is TRBJ2-7, with 9 nucleotides matching TRBD1. Germline CDR1 is SGHAT and CDR2 is FQNNGV. CDR3 length equals 17 residues. The ends lost 4 bases at V and 2 bases at J; junction bases unmatched: 12. Here the CDR3 reads CASSSTGGAKSTYEQYF. The CDR3 DNA reads TGTGCCAGCAGCTCCACAGGGGGCGCAAAAAGTACCTACGAGCAGTACTTC.

This chain joins TRBV5-1 and TRBJ1-5; the D is unclear. Germline V lookup: CDR1 SGHRS, CDR2 YFSETQ. V was trimmed by 0 bases and J by 3 bases, leaving 10 bases between them. CDR3 length: 15 residues. CDR3 DNA: TGCGCCAGCAGCTTGGGAACTATACCCAATCAGCCCCAGCATTTT. Its protein is CASSLGTIPNQPQHF.

The chain links TRBV29-1 to TRBJ1-2, with D possibly TRBD1 on 6 matching bases. Germline V CDR1 and CDR2: SQVTM, ANQGSEA. The CDR3 runs to 13 residues. V lost 1 base, J lost 4 bases, and 10 bases lay in between. For the CDR3, the DNA is TGCAGCGTTGAAGGAGGACAGTTCTATGGCTACACCTTC. Protein: CSVEGGQFYGYTF.

The chain is built from TRBV5-1 and TRBJ2-7; 7 nucleotides line up with TRBD1. Germline lookup yields CDR1 SGHRS and CDR2 YFSETQ. V shed 0 bases, J shed 5 bases, and the junction held 8 bases outside the gene matches. The CDR3 is 15 amino acids. In DNA form, the CDR3 reads TGCGCCAGCAGCTTGGTCGACAGGGAAATCGACGAGCAGTACTTC. This gives the protein CASSLVDREIDEQYF.

This chain joins TRBV5-6 and TRBJ2-1; D remains unclear. The CDR3 totals 14 residues. V was trimmed by 0 bases and J by 8 bases, leaving 12 bases between them. Germline V lookup: CDR1 SGHDT, CDR2 YYEEEE. CDR3 region: CASSLVSFADEQFF. CDR3 DNA sequence: TGTGCCAGCAGCTTGGTGAGCTTCGCGGATGAGCAGTTCTTC.

The genes are TRBV24-1 and TRBJ2-1; TRBD2 matches 7 bases. Trimming removed 0 bases from V and 3 bases from J; junction bases left unmatched: 7. This CDR3 region has 17 residues. Germline V gene sequence: CDR1 KGHDR, CDR2 SFDVKD. DNA for the CDR3: TGTGCCACCAGTGATTTGCATGGGCGGGGGAACTACAATGAGCAGTTCTTC. Translation gives CATSDLHGRGNYNEQFF.

The rearrangement uses TRBV6-1 and TRBJ1-2; the match to TRBD1 covers 7 bases. Germline V gene sequence: CDR1 MNHNS, CDR2 SASEGT. Trimming cost V 1 base and J 5 bases; bases outside gene matches: 10. CDR3 length equals 16 residues. The CDR3 protein is CASSEDSTGAGYGYTF. CDR3 bases: TGTGCCAGCAGTGAAGATTCAACAGGGGCTGGGTATGGCTACACCTTC.

The V gene is TRBV7-8, the J gene TRBJ1-4, with TRBD1 as a possible D gene (6 bases). The CDR3 is made up of 16 amino acids. V lost 5 bases and J 3 bases, leaving 16 bases between the germline ends. CDR1 and CDR2 from the germline V gene are SGHVS and FQNEAQ. As DNA, the CDR3 is TGTGCCAGCAGCGTAAGGGCCGGGGGGCCTAATGAAAAACTGTTTTTT. Amino acid sequence: CASSVRAGGPNEKLFF.

The CDR3 DNA is TGTGCCAGCAGCAAAGCGCCCGGGGATGGCACAGATACGCAGTATTTT. Protein sequence: CASSKAPGDGTDTQYF. The chain has TRBV21-1 and TRBJ2-3; the table's D call of TRBD2 was not tested on the DNA. TRBV21-1 is shown as a pseudogene. The CDR3 is 16 amino acids.

Note on this clone: Its ends do not fully match the called genes, so a read error is possible. Different DNA sequences within this sample yield the same CDR3. This chain joins TRBV3-1 (or the pseudogene TRBV3-2) and TRBJ1-4, with no clear D. The CDR3 runs 16 residues. The germline gives CDR1 LGHDT, CDR2 YNNKEL (reference sequence). The CDR3 bases are TGTGCCAGCAGCCATGTCTCGGGGAAGGGTAATGAAAAACTGTTCTTT. This gives the protein CASSHVSGKGNEKLFF.

V usage is TRBV19 and J usage is TRBJ2-6; D tentatively fits TRBD1 or TRBD2 (5 bases each). The germline V and J ends were trimmed by 2 bases and 1 base, with 12 bases remaining between them. CDR3 size: 17 residues. Germline V CDR1 and CDR2: LNHDA, SQIVND (reference sequence). The CDR3 loop is CASSITWGPSGANVLTF. In nucleotides, the CDR3 is TGTGCCAGTAGTATAACCTGGGGACCTTCTGGGGCCAACGTCCTGACTTTC.